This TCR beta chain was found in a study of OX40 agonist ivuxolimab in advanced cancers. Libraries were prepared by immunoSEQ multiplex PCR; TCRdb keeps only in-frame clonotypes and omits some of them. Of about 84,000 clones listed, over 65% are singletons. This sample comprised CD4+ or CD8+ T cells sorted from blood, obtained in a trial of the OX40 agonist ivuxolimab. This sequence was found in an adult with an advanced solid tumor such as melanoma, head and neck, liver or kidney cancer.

CDR3 nucleotide sequence: TGTGCCAGCAGTGAGGGGGTGGGTTATGGTTCGCAGTACTTC. Translated: CASSEGVGYGSQYF. V and J are TRBV6-1 and TRBJ2-5; D could derive from TRBD1 or TRBD2 (5 bases each). The CDR3 contains 14 residues. CDR1 is MNHNS and CDR2 is SASEGT in the germline V gene. Trimming took off 3 bases at V and 11 bases at J, with 19 bases between the two ends.